These 5 T cell receptor beta chains were all obtained from the same sample, sequenced in a study of human T cells and chemical hapten exposure. The time point: patch test 1, 2 weeks after DPC sensitization. The treatment was: therapeutic diphenylcyclopropenone sensitization with weekly scalp DPC. One entry per CDR3 protein results from TCRdb running MiXCR on the RACE reads. The table has some 400,000 distinct CDR3 sequences, around 4.8% seen once. The sample here was whole blood, taken in connection with sensitization to the hapten diphenylcyclopropenone (DPC). All receptors derive from a woman aged 45 to 65 with alopecia areata. Some clones in this sample may be carry-over from other donors' samples.

This clonotype has only a few counts. The chain is built from TRBV7-8 and TRBJ2-4; 7 bases line up with TRBD2. Germline CDR1 reads SGHVS; CDR2 reads FQNEAQ. V was clipped by 3 bases and J by 0 bases; unmatched bases: 11. The CDR3 is 18 amino acids. The CDR3 bases are TGTGCCAGCAGCTTGTTTTCGTTGAGGGAGGGAGCCAAAAACATTCAGTACTTC. It yields the protein CASSLFSLREGAKNIQYF.

This clonotype has a count of ten or more. The rearrangement uses TRBV5-1 and TRBJ2-3; no reliable D call. This CDR3 contains 17 residues. V lost 2 bases, J lost 1 base, and 17 bases lay in between. Germline CDR1 SGHRS, CDR2 YFSETQ. Written as DNA, the CDR3 is TGCGCCAGCAGCTTTAGAGGAGTGAAACGCGGCACAGATACGCAGTATTTT. It translates to CASSFRGVKRGTDTQYF.

This clonotype was found many times. The chain's CDR3 is CSAVSLAATDTQYF. The CDR3 bases are TGCAGTGCGGTATCACTAGCGGCCACAGATACGCAGTATTTT. The chain uses TRBV20-1 and TRBJ2-3, with TRBD2 matching over 8 bases. The CDR3 contains 14 residues. J lost 2 bases, V lost 6 bases, and 7 bases had no gene match. Germline CDR1 and CDR2: DFQATT and SNEGSKA (reference sequence).

The chain uses TRBV7-2 and TRBJ2-1; 11 bases line up with TRBD2. Germline V lookup: CDR1 SGHTA, CDR2 FQGNSA. This CDR3 spans 16 amino acids. With 5 bases clipped from V and 7 bases from J, the junction kept 10 bases outside the gene matches. In nucleotides, the CDR3 is TGTGCCAGCAGCCAGTTAGCGGGAGGGTTCGGGAATGAGCAGTTCTTC. Protein: CASSQLAGGFGNEQFF. Full variable domain (missing parts from reference TRBV7-2 and TRBJ2-1): GAGVSQSPSNKVTEKGKDVELRCDPISGHTALYWYRQSLGQGLEFLIYFQGNSAPDKSGLPSDRFSAERTGGSVSTLTIQRTQQEDSAVYLCASSQLAGGFGNEQFFGPGTRLTVL.

This clonotype was counted many times. The chain couples TRBV3-1 to TRBJ2-1; 7 bases fit TRBD1. The CDR3 length is 16 residues. Germline trimming cut 5 bases from V and 9 bases from J; bases unmatched to any gene: 16. Germline V gene lookup returns CDR1 LGHDT and CDR2 YNNKEL (reference sequence). In DNA, the CDR3 is TGTGCCAGCAGCGTACGCACAGGGGCGGGTATAGGTGAGCAGTTCTTC. As protein: CASSVRTGAGIGEQFF.